This note documents a single TCR beta chain sequence. The CDR3 length is 16 residues. CDR1 and CDR2 from the germline V gene are LGHNA and YNFKEQ. The V gene lost 0 bases and the J gene lost 1 base, with 10 bases spanning the gap. The protocol was immunoSEQ multiplex PCR, while the TCRdb copy is restricted to in-frame clones and leaves out a portion. Among about 62,000 clones listed, under 85% were seen once. The entry originates in a study of neoadjuvant anti-PD-1 for oral cavity cancer. Sequencing was performed on PBMCs, taken before nivolumab (anti-PD-1) treatment. This clonotype originated in a person aged 35 to 85 with oral cavity squamous cell carcinoma. V usage is TRBV4-2 and J usage is TRBJ1-5; unclear D gene. CDR3 protein: CASSQDLGLSNQPQHF. The CDR3 coding sequence is TGTGCCAGCAGCCAAGATTTGGGTTTGAGCAATCAGCCCCAGCATTTT.